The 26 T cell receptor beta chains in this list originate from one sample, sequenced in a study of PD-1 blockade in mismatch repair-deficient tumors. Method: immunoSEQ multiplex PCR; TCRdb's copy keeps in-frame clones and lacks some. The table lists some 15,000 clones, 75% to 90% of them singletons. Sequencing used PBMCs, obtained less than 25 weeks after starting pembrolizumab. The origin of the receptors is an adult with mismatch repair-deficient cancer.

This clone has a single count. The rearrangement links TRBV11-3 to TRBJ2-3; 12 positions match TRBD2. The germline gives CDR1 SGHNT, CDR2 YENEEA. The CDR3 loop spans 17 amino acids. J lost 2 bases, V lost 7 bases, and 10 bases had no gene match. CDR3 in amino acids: CASTRELAGGLTDTQYF. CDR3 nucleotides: TGTGCCAGCACCCGTGAACTAGCGGGAGGCCTCACAGATACGCAGTATTTT.

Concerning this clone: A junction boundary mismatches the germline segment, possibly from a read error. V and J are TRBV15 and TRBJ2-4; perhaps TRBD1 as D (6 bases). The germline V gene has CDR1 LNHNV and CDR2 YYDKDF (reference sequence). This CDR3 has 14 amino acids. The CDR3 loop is CATSRGRGSGVGWF. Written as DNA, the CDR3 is TGTGCCACCAGCAGAGGGCGAGGGTCAGGGGTAGGTTGGTTC.

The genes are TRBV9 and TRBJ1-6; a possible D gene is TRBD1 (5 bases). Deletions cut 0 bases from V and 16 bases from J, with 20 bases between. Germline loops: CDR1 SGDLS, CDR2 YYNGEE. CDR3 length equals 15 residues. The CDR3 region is CASSVDSGGGERLHF. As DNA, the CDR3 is TGTGCCAGCAGCGTAGACAGCGGTGGGGGGGAACGGCTCCACTTT.

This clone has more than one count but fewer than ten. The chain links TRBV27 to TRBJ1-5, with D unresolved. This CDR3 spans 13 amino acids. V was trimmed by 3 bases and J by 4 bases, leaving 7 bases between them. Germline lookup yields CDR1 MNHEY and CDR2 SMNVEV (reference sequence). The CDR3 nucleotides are TGTGCCAGCAGTTTGGTCAGTAATCAGCCCCAGCATTTT. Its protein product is CASSLVSNQPQHF.

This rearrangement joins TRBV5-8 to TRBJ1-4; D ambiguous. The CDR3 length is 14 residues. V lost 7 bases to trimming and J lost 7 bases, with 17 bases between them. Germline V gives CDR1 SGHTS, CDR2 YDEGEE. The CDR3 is CASLSFGLGEKLFF. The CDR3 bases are TGTGCCAGCCTATCTTTCGGGTTGGGTGAAAAACTGTTTTTT.

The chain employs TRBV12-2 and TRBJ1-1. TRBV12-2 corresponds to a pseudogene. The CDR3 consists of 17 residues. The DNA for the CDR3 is TGTGCAAGTCGCTTAGCCGGGAGGGGAAGCGAGAACACTGAAGCTTTCTTT. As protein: CASRLAGRGSENTEAFF.

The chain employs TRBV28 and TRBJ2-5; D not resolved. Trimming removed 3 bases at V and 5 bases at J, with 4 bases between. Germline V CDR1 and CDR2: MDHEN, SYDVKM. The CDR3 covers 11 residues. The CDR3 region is CASSFYETQYF. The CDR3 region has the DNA TGTGCCAGCAGTTTTTATGAGACCCAGTACTTC.

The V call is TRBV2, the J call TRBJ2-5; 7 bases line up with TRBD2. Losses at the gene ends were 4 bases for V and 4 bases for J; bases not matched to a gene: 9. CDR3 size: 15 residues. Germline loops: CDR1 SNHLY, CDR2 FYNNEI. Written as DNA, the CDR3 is TGTGCCAGCAGTGTCGGGACTACTTCCGGAGAGACCCAGTACTTC. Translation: CASSVGTTSGETQYF.

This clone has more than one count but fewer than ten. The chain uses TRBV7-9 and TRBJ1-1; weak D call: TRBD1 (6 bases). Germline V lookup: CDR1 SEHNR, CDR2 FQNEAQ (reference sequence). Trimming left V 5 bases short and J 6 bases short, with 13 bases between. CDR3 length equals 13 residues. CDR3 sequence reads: CASSATGYAEAFF. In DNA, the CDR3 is TGTGCCAGCAGCGCTACAGGGTATGCTGAAGCTTTCTTT.

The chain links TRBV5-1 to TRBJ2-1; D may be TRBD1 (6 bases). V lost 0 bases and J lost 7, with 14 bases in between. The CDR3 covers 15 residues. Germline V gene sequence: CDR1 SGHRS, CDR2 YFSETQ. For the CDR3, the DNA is TGCGCCAGCAGCTTGGGGACAGCGCTATTAAATGAGCAGTTCTTC. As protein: CASSLGTALLNEQFF.

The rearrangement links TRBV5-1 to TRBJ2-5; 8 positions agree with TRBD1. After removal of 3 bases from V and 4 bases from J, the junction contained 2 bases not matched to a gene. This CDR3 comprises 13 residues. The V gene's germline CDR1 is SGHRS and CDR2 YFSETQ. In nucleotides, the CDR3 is TGCGCCAGCAGCTACACAGGGGGAGAGACCCAGTACTTC. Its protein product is CASSYTGGETQYF.

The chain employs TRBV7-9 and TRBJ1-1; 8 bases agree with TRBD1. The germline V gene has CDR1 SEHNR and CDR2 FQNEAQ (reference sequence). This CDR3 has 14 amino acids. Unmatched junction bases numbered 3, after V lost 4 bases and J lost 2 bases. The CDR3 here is CASSWGQANTEAFF. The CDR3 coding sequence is TGTGCCAGCAGCTGGGGACAGGCAAACACTGAAGCTTTCTTT.

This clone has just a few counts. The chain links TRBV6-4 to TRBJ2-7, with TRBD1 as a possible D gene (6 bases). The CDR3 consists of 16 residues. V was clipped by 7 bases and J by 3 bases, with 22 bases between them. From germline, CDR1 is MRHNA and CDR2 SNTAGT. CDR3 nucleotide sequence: TGTGCCAGCATCCTACCGGGACACCCGATGGGCTACGAGCAGTACTTC. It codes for CASILPGHPMGYEQYF.

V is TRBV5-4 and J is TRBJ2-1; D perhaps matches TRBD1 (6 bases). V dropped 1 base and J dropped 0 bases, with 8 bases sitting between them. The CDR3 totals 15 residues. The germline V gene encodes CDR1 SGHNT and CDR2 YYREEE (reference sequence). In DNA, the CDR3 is TGTGCCAGCAGCTTGCAGGACAGCTCCTACAATGAGCAGTTCTTC. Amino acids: CASSLQDSSYNEQFF. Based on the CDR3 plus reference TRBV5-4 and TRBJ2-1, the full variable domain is ETGVTQSPTHLIKTRGQQVTLRCSSQSGHNTVSWYQQALGQGPQFIFQYYREEENGRGNFPPRFSGLQFPNYSSELNVNALELDDSALYLCASSLQDSSYNEQFFGPGTRLTVL.

CDR3 nucleotides: TGTGCCAGCAGCTTGGTTCGGCTAGCGGGGGGGACCCAGTACTTC. Translated: CASSLVRLAGGTQYF. V gene TRBV5-6 combines with J gene TRBJ2-5; 11 bases are a match to TRBD2. Germline assignment: CDR1 SGHDT and CDR2 YYEEEE. J gave up 7 bases and V 0 bases, and 5 bases lay outside the gene matches. The CDR3 runs 15 residues.

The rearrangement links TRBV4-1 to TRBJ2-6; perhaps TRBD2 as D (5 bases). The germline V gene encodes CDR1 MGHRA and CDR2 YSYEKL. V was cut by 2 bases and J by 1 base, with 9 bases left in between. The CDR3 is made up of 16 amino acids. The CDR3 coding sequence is TGCGCCAGCAGCCAATCTCCGGGATCTGGGGCCAACGTCCTGACTTTC. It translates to CASSQSPGSGANVLTF.

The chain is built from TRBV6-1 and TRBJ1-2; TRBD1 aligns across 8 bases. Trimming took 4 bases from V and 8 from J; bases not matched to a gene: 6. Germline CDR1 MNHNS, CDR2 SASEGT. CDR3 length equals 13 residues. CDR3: CASSVTGDLGYTF. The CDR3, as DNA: TGTGCCAGCAGTGTGACAGGGGATCTCGGCTACACCTTC.

The CDR3 protein is CASSLAVQGMGNEQFF. CDR3 in DNA: TGCGCCAGCAGCTTGGCCGTTCAGGGGATGGGCAATGAGCAGTTCTTC. The chain uses TRBV5-1 and TRBJ2-1; D possibly corresponds to TRBD1 (6 bases). The germline V and J ends were trimmed by 0 bases and 6 bases, with 16 bases remaining between them. Germline V gene sequence: CDR1 SGHRS, CDR2 YFSETQ. The CDR3 spans 16 residues. Variable domain in full (rest from reference TRBV5-1 and TRBJ2-1): KAGVTQTPRYLIKTRGQQVTLSCSPISGHRSVSWYQQTPGQGLQFLFEYFSETQRNKGNFPGRFSGRQFSNSRSEMNVSTLELGDSALYLCASSLAVQGMGNEQFFGPGTRLTVL.

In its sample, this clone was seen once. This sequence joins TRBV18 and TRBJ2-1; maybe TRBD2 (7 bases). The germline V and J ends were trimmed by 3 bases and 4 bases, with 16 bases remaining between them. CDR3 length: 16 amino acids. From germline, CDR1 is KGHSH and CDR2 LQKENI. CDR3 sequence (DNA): TGTGCCAGCTCACCGGGGGGCGGGGGAAGGTACAATGAGCAGTTCTTC. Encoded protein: CASSPGGGGRYNEQFF.

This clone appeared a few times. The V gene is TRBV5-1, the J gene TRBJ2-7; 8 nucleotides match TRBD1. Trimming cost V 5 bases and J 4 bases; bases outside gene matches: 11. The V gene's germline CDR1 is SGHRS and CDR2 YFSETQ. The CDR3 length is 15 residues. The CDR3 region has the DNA TGCGCCAGCAGGGTATCGGACAGGGCAACTTACGAGCAGTACTTC. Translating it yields CASRVSDRATYEQYF.

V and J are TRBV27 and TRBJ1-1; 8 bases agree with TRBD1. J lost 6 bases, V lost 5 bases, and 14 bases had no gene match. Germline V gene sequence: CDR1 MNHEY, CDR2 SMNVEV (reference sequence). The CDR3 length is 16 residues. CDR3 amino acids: CASSTDRAMRTPEAFF. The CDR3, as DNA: TGTGCCAGCAGTACGGACAGGGCGATGAGGACGCCTGAAGCTTTCTTT.

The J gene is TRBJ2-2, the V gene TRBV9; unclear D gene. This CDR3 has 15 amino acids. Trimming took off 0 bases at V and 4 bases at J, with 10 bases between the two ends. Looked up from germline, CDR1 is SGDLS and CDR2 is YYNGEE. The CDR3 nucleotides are TGTGCCAGCAGCGTAGTTAGAGTGCCCACCGGGGAGCTGTTTTTT. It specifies CASSVVRVPTGELFF. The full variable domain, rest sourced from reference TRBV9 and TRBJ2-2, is DSGVTQTPKHLITATGQRVTLRCSPRSGDLSVYWYQQSLDQGLQFLIQYYNGEERAKGNILERFSAQQFPDLHSELNLSSLELGDSALYFCASSVVRVPTGELFFGEGSRLTVL.

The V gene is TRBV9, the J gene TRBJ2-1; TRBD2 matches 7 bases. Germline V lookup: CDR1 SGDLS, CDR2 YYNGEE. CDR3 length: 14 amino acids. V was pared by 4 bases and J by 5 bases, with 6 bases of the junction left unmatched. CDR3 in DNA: TGTGCCAGCAGCCCATTAGCGGGTGACAATGAGCAGTTCTTC. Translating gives CASSPLAGDNEQFF.

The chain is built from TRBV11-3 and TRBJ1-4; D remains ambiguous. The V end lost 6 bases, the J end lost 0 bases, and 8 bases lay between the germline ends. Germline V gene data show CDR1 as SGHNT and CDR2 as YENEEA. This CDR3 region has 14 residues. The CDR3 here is CASSKRATNEKLFF. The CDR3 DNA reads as TGTGCCAGCAGTAAGCGTGCAACTAATGAAAAACTGTTTTTT.

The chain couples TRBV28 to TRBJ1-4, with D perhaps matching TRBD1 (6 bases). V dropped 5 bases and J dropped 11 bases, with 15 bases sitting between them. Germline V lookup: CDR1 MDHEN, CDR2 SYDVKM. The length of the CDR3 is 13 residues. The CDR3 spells CASSLRQARKLFF. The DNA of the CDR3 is TGTGCCAGCAGTCTGAGACAGGCGCGGAAACTGTTTTTT.

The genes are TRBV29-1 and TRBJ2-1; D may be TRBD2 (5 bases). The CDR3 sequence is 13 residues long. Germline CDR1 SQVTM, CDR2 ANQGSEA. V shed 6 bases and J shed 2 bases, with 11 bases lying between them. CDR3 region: CSVVWRAYNEQFF. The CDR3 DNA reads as TGCAGCGTCGTATGGCGGGCCTACAATGAGCAGTTCTTC.